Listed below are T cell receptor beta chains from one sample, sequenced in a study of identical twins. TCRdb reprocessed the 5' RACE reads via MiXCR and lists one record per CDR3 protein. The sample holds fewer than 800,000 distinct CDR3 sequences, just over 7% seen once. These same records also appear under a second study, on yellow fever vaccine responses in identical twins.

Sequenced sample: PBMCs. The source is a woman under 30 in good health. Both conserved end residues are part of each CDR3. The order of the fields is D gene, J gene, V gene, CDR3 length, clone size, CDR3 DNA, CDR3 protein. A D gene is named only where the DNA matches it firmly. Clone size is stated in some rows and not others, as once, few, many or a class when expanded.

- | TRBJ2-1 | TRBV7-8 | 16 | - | TGTGCCAGCAGCTTAGTAGAAACCCAAGGCTCGAATGAGCAGTTCTTC | CASSLVETQGSNEQFF
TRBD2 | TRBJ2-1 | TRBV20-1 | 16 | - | TGCAGTGCTAGAGAGTGGAGCGGGAGCTCCTACAATGAGCAGTTCTTC | CSAREWSGSSYNEQFF
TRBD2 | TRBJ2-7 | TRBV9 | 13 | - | TGTGCCAGCACCCCTGGGGAGGGCTACGAGCAGTACTTC | CASTPGEGYEQYF
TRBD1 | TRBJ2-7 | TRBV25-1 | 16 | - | TGTGCCAGCAGTCCGTTCGGGTCAGGGGGCGCGTACGAGCAGTACTTC | CASSPFGSGGAYEQYF
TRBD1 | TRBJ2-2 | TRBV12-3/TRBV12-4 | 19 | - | TGTGCCAGCAGTTCCCGCCGGGACAGGGGAAGGGGATTCACCGGGGAGCTGTTTTTT | CASSSRRDRGRGFTGELFF
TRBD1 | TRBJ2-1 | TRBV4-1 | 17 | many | TGCGCCAGCAGCCAAGCTTACAGGGGCAGCTCCTACAATGAGCAGTTCTTC | CASSQAYRGSSYNEQFF
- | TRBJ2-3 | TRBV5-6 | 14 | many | TGTGCCAGCAGCGGTCTTAAGACCGGAGGTGGGCAGTATTTT | CASSGLKTGGGQYF
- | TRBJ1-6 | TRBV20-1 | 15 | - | TGCAGTGCTAGGGCTCAAGGACAGTATAATTCACCCCTCCACTTT | CSARAQGQYNSPLHF
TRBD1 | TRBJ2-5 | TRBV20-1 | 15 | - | TGCAGTGCTAGCACTCAGGGGGAACCGCAAGAGACCCAGTACTTC | CSASTQGEPQETQYF
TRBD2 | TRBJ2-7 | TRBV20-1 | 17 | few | TGCAGTGCTAGAGAGCGACTAGCGGGAGCGATGGGGTTCGAGCAGTACTTC | CSARERLAGAMGFEQYF
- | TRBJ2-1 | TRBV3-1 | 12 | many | TGTGCCAGCAGCCAAGTTCCGGGTGAGCAGTTCTTC | CASSQVPGEQFF
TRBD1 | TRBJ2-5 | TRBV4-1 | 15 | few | TGCGCCAGCAGCCAAGAGGGGACAGGCCAAGAGACCCAGTACTTC | CASSQEGTGQETQYF
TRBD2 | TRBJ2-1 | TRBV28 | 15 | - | TGTGCCAGCAGGACTAGCGGGGGGGACAACAATGAGCAGTTCTTC | CASRTSGGDNNEQFF
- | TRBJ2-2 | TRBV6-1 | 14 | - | TGTGCCAGCAGTGACAGGGCCGACACCGGGGAGCTGTTTTTT | CASSDRADTGELFF
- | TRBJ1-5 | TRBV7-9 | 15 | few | TGTGCCAGCAGCTTAGCGGGACGGAGCAATCAGCCCCAGCATTTT | CASSLAGRSNQPQHF
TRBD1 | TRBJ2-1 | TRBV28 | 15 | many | TGTGCCAGCAGCCCCCGGGACAGCTCCTACAATGAGCAGTTCTTC | CASSPRDSSYNEQFF
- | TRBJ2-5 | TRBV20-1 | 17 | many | TGCAGTGCTAGAGATCTGGCTAGCTCAGGAACCCAAGAGACCCAGTACTTC | CSARDLASSGTQETQYF
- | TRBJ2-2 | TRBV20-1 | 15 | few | TGCAGTGCTAGAGATACTCTCGCGAACACCGGGGAGCTGTTTTTT | CSARDTLANTGELFF
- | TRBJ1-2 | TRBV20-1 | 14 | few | TGCAGTGCTAGAGACCACGTCGGGGGGTATGGCTACACCTTC | CSARDHVGGYGYTF
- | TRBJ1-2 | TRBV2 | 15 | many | TGTGCCAGCAGCACGGCCGGGGCGGCGGTTTATGGCTACACCTTC | CASSTAGAAVYGYTF
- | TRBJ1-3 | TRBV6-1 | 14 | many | TGTGCCAGTGCCTTTGACAATGCTGGAAACACCATATATTTT | CASAFDNAGNTIYF
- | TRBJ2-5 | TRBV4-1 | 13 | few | TGCGCCAGCAGCCAGGGGGCCTCGGAGACCCAGTACTTC | CASSQGASETQYF
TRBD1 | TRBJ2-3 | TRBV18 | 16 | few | TGTGCCAGCTCACCCAGGACTCGTCAGGGGGCAGATACGCAGTATTTT | CASSPRTRQGADTQYF
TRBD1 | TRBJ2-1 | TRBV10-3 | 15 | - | TGTGCCATCAGTGAGAAGGGACAGGGTAACAATGAGCAGTTCTTC | CAISEKGQGNNEQFF
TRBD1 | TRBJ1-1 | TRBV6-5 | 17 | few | TGTGCCAGCAGTTACCTCTGGGACAGGCGTATGAACACTGAAGCTTTCTTT | CASSYLWDRRMNTEAFF
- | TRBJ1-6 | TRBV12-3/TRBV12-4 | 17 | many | TGTGCCAGCAGTTTGGCCGTCGGGAGCTCCTATAATTCACCCCTCCACTTT | CASSLAVGSSYNSPLHF
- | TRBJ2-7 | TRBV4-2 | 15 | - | TGTGCCAGCAGCCACACCGTTACATCTTCCTACGAGCAGTACTTC | CASSHTVTSSYEQYF
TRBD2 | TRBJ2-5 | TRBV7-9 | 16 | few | TGTGCCAGCAGCCCTCGTTCGGATAGCGGGGAAGAGACCCAGTACTTC | CASSPRSDSGEETQYF
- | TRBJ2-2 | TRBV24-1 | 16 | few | TGTGCCACCAGTGATGCTCAGGGGGGGAGGACCGGGGAGCTGTTTTTT | CATSDAQGGRTGELFF
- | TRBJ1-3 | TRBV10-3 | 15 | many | TGTGCCATCAGGAACAGGGTCAGCTCTGGAAACACCATATATTTT | CAIRNRVSSGNTIYF
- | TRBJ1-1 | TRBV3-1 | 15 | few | TGTGCCAGCAGCCAAGGTACAAGGGGGAACACTGAAGCTTTCTTT | CASSQGTRGNTEAFF
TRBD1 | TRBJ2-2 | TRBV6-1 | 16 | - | TGTGCCAGCAGAAAACCGGGACAGACGAACACCGGGGAGCTGTTTTTT | CASRKPGQTNTGELFF
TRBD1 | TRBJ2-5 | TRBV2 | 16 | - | TGTGCCAGCAGTGATGCAGGGGGCCGATCACAAGAGACCCAGTACTTC | CASSDAGGRSQETQYF
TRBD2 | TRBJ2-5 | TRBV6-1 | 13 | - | TGTGCCAGCAGTGGAACTAGCGCGGAGACCCAGTACTTC | CASSGTSAETQYF
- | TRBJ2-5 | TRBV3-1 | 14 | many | TGTGCCAGCAGCGGAGGGCTGAGAGGAGAGACCCAGTACTTC | CASSGGLRGETQYF
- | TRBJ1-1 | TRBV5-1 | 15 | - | TGCGCCAGCAGCTTGGAGTCTACCGTGAACACTGAAGCTTTCTTT | CASSLESTVNTEAFF
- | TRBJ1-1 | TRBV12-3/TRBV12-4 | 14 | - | TGTGCCAGCAGTACACAGGTGATGAACACTGAAGCTTTCTTT | CASSTQVMNTEAFF
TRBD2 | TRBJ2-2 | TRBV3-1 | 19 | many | TGTGCCAGCAGCCAAGATCTCGGGCTAGCGGGAGGAAGGACCGGGGAGCTGTTTTTT | CASSQDLGLAGGRTGELFF
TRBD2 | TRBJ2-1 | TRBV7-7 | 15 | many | TGTGCCAGCAGCCCAACTAGCGTCCCCGCGAATGAGCAGTTCTTC | CASSPTSVPANEQFF
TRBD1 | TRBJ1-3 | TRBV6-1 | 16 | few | TGTGCCAGCAGTGCCCGGGACAGGGGGCCTGGAAACACCATATATTTT | CASSARDRGPGNTIYF
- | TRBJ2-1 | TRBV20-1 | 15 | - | TGCAGTGCTTATGAAGACAGAAGCTCCTACAATGAGCAGTTCTTC | CSAYEDRSSYNEQFF
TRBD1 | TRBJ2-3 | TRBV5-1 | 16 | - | TGCGCCAGCAATGGTGAAGGGACAGGGGGCACAGATACGCAGTATTTT | CASNGEGTGGTDTQYF
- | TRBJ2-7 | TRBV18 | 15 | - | TGTGCCAGCTCACCACCCTGGGCCCCCTCCTACGAGCAGTACTTC | CASSPPWAPSYEQYF
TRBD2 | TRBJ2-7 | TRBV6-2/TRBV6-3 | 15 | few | TGTGCCAGCAGAACCTCTAGCGGGAGCTCCTACGAGCAGTACTTC | CASRTSSGSSYEQYF
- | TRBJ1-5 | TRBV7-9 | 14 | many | TGTGCCAGCAGCCCCGGATATAGCAATCAGCCCCAGCATTTT | CASSPGYSNQPQHF
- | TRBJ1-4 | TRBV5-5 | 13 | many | TGTGCCAGCAGCCTACCGACAGGTGAAAAACTGTTTTTT | CASSLPTGEKLFF
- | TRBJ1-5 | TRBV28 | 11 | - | TGTGCCAGCAAGGGAAATCAGCCCCAGCATTTT | CASKGNQPQHF
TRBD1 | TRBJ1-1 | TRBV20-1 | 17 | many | TGCAGTGCCATACTGCCGTGGGGACAGAAGCAGGGCACTGAAGCTTTCTTT | CSAILPWGQKQGTEAFF
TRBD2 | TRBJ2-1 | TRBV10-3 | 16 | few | TGTGCCATCAGTGAGTCCGCGGGAGGGCCCGACAATGAGCAGTTCTTC | CAISESAGGPDNEQFF
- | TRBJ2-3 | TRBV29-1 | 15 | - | TGCAGCGTTGAAGATCATGGGACTAGCACAGATACGCAGTATTTT | CSVEDHGTSTDTQYF
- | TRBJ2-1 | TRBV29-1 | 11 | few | TGCAGCGTCCCGGACTTCAATGAGCAGTTCTTC | CSVPDFNEQFF
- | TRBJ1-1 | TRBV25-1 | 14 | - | TGTGCCAGCAGTCAGGACAGTTTGAACACTGAAGCTTTCTTT | CASSQDSLNTEAFF
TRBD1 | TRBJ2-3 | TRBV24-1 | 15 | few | TGTGCCACCAGTGATTTTATAGGGGGCTTTGGTACGCAGTATTTT | CATSDFIGGFGTQYF
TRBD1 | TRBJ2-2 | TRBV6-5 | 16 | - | TGTGCCAGCAGTTCCTTCAGGACAGGGGCCCCCGGGGAGCTGTTTTTT | CASSSFRTGAPGELFF
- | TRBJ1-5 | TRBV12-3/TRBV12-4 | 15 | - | TGTGCCAGCACCTCTGGACAGCCCAGCAATCAGCCCCAGCATTTT | CASTSGQPSNQPQHF
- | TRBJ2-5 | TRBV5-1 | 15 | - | TGCGCCAGCAGCTTGGCCTTGGCGGCCCAAGAGACCCAGTACTTC | CASSLALAAQETQYF
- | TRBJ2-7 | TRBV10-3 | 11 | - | TGTGCCATCAGTGAAACCTACGAGCAGTACTTC | CAISETYEQYF
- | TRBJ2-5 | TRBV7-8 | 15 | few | TGTGCCAGCAGCTTAGGCCTAGGGAGTATGGAGACCCAGTACTTC | CASSLGLGSMETQYF
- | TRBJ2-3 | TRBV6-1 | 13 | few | TGTGCCAGCGGTCGGCGGGAAACAGATACGCAGTATTTT | CASGRRETDTQYF
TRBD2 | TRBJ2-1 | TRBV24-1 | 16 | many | TGTGCCACCAGTGATTGGTCGGGGGGATCCTACAATGAGCAGTTCTTC | CATSDWSGGSYNEQFF